Here is one T cell receptor (beta chain) with its context. What it binds is unknown. A second PCR, run for roughly 7 to 11 cycles, used a sample-barcoded 5' primer plus a J-beta primer mix. TCRdb itself ran the 5' RACE reads through MiXCR, one entry per CDR3 protein. The table includes hundreds of thousands of distinct CDR3 sequences, approximately 30% detected once. These data are taken from a study of blood T cells in healthy people across ages. Study-wide results and limits: Observed TCR beta diversity per million T cells went down as age went up. This fall followed a roughly linear course with age.

Germline V gene sequence: CDR1 MNHEY, CDR2 SVGAGI. CDR3 size: 13 residues. The V end was cut by 8 bases, the J end by 6 bases, with 16 bases between. This clonotype was obtained from a woman of 80 years or more in good health. The sequenced sample consisted of blood. This chain uses TRBV6-5 with TRBJ1-1, with TRBD1 as a possible D gene (5 bases). CDR3 bases: TGTGCCAGCCAAAGGACGGGGCGGGCTGAAGCTTTCTTT. Amino acids: CASQRTGRAEAFF.